These T cell receptor beta chains were read from a single sample in a study of CD8 T cells in Susac syndrome. Each CDR3 protein is one row after TCRdb ran MiXCR on the immunoSEQ multiplex PCR reads. The sample records roughly 200,000 distinct CDR3 sequences, roughly 94% being singletons. The source material was CD4+ T cells from PBMCs. Receptors were obtained from a human donor in good health. Each CDR3 is given with its conserved first and last residue. The D gene is left open where the match is weak.

V gene	J gene	D gene	CDR3 protein
TRBV15	TRBJ2-1	TRBD2	CATSKREGPNEQFF
TRBV18	TRBJ1-1	NA	CASSPDIEAFF
TRBV12-3/TRBV12-4	TRBJ2-1	NA	CASSFLGTGYNEQFF
TRBV3-1	TRBJ2-5	NA	CASLWEGDQETQYF
TRBV30	TRBJ1-2	NA	CAWNGGYGYTF
TRBV18	TRBJ1-5	NA	CASSPSPYNQPQHF
TRBV28	TRBJ2-5	NA	CASSFRGRETQYF
TRBV29-1	TRBJ1-2	TRBD1	CSVDSYRGHGYTF
TRBV9	TRBJ1-1	NA	CASSVRTETEAFF
TRBV6-5	TRBJ2-1	NA	CASSYGASTYNEQFF
TRBV20-1	TRBJ2-2	NA	CSHRDTNTGELFF
TRBV9	TRBJ1-3	NA	CASSVGPGGGNTIYF
TRBV19	TRBJ1-2	TRBD1	CASSAIRDSKNYGYTF
TRBV2	TRBJ2-3	NA	CASSEDQIFTDTQYF
TRBV20-1	TRBJ1-2	NA	CSARDTDYGYTF
TRBV6-5	TRBJ1-1	NA	CASSYQTVKGEAFF
TRBV11-2	TRBJ2-3	NA	CASSWGEADTQYF
TRBV15	TRBJ2-1	NA	CATRGPPGYNEQFF
TRBV5-1	TRBJ2-1	TRBD1	CASSEETGYVFNEQFF
TRBV15	TRBJ2-2	TRBD1	CATSRDRAHTGELFF
TRBV29-1	TRBJ1-4	NA	CSVQRGLSNEKLFF
TRBV18	TRBJ1-6	NA	CASSPLGPAKPLHF
TRBV7-9	TRBJ2-1	TRBD2	CASSQPTGGRGEQFF
TRBV30	TRBJ2-2	NA	CAWSRGRAGRRPGELFF
TRBV30	TRBJ2-3	NA	CAWRGDEDTQYF
TRBV12-3/TRBV12-4	TRBJ2-1	NA	CASSPTRREQFF
TRBV20-1	TRBJ1-1	NA	CSALASSRGTEAFF
TRBV29-1	TRBJ2-5	NA	CSVRDVQETQYF
TRBV30	TRBJ2-1	TRBD1	CASTLRDRVDNEQFF
TRBV3-1	TRBJ1-2	NA	CASSQALGRRSGVYGYTF
TRBV5-6	TRBJ1-2	NA	CASSLGFPPGVYGYTF
TRBV7-9	TRBJ1-2	TRBD1	CASSTRTGFYGYTF
TRBV2	TRBJ2-1	TRBD2	CASVEGLAGDNEQFF
TRBV20-1	TRBJ2-2	NA	CSARGGTMGEYTGELFF
TRBV4-3	TRBJ2-7	NA	CASSQHSYYDSVLSYEQYF
TRBV7-6	TRBJ2-2	TRBD1	CASSTWTGGHTGELFF
TRBV7-2	TRBJ2-1	NA	CASSLERSRNNEQFF
TRBV4-3	TRBJ2-7	NA	CASSQDMATGVSYEQYF
TRBV3-1	TRBJ1-5	NA	CASSQDFNQPQHF
TRBV28	TRBJ2-3	NA	CASSLPDSTDTQYF
TRBV29-1	TRBJ2-3	TRBD2	CSVEAYRGLASDTQYF
TRBV12-3/TRBV12-4	TRBJ1-1	NA	CASSPFGGTEAFF
TRBV27	TRBJ2-5	TRBD1	CASSLWGTGDYQETQYF
TRBV29-1	TRBJ2-1	TRBD2	CSVSTSGSRSEQFF
TRBV27	TRBJ1-6	TRBD1	CASRLQGANSPLHF
TRBV6-5	TRBJ1-5	NA	CASRQQPSNRQPQHF
TRBV19	TRBJ1-2	TRBD1	CASSRDRGLDYGYTF
TRBV1	TRBJ1-5	NA	CTSSQDFWPDRNSNQPQHF
TRBV29-1	TRBJ1-2	NA	CSVAKGYGYTF
TRBV9	TRBJ2-7	NA	CASSALPSSYEQYF
TRBV4-3	TRBJ1-5	NA	CASSQDFEGEQPQHF
TRBV20-1	TRBJ2-5	NA	CSAGISGEQETQYF
TRBV29-1	TRBJ1-5	TRBD1	CSVGTGGRGQPQHF
TRBV2	TRBJ1-4	NA	CASSERGRKLFF
TRBV4-1	TRBJ1-2	TRBD1	CASSRATGGVDGYTF